The source of this T cell receptor beta chain is a study of T-cell memory formation after mild COVID-19. From 5'RACE with constant-segment primers came TCR alpha and TCR beta cDNA libraries that carried sample barcodes and UMIs. One entry per CDR3 protein, called by TCRdb with MiXCR from the 5' RACE reads. Of around 340,000 distinct CDR3 sequences listed, about 15% are singletons. V lost 2 bases and J 2 bases, leaving 9 bases between the germline ends. The CDR3 sequence is 14 residues long. CDR1 and CDR2 (germline): SGHRS, YFSETQ. Study results and limitations: Day 37-peaking second-wave clones had unconfirmed SARS-CoV-2 specificity. Researchers found some responding clones in pre-infection memory, a sign that cross-reactive memory joined. Whereas later expanders leaned CD4+, clones contracting day 15 to 85 showed a balanced CD4/CD8 makeup.

This clonotype has a handful of counts. The target antigen is unknown. The receptor was derived from a man younger than 35 who had mild COVID-19 (a few samples of this study predate the infection). Cell type and time point are not known. V usage is TRBV5-1 and J usage is TRBJ2-3, with unresolved D. Sequencing used PBMCs or a T cell subset sorted from them (not recorded which). This chain's CDR3 is CASSFDGPTDTQYF. The CDR3 bases are TGCGCCAGCAGCTTTGACGGACCCACAGATACGCAGTATTTT. Filled out from reference TRBV5-1 and TRBJ2-3, the complete variable domain reads KAGVTQTPRYLIKTRGQQVTLSCSPISGHRSVSWYQQTPGQGLQFLFEYFSETQRNKGNFPGRFSGRQFSNSRSEMNVSTLELGDSALYLCASSFDGPTDTQYFGPGTRLTVL.